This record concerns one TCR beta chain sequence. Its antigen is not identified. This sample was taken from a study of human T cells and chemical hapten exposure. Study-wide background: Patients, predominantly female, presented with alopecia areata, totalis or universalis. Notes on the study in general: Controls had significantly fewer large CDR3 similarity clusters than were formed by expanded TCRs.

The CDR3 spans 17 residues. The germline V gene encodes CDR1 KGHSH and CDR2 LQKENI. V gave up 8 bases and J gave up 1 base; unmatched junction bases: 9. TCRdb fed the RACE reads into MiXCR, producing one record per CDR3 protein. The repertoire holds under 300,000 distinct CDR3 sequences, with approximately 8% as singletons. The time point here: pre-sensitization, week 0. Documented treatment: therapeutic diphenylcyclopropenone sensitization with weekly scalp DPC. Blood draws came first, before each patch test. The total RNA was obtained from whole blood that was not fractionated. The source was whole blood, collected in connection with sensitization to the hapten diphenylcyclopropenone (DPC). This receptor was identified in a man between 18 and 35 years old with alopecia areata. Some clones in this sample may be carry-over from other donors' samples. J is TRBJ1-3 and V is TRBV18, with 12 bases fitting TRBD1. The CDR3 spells CASDGTGGKTSGNTIYF. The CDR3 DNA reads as TGTGCCAGCGACGGGACAGGGGGCAAGACATCTGGAAACACCATATATTTT.